This T cell receptor beta chain was captured by sequencing in a study of T cells in Graves' hyperthyroidism and ophthalmopathy. What was amplified from RNA transcripts were TCR beta CDR3 regions. HTBI primers were employed in a first-round RT-PCR of the TCR CDR3. Each CDR3 protein is one row after TCRdb ran MiXCR on the multiplex PCR reads. The top ten clones hold roughly a tenth of a sample with roughly 700,000 distinct CDR3 sequences, roughly 15% of them seen once. This clonotype was detected a few times. V was cut by 4 bases and J by 0 bases, with 7 bases left in between. The germline gives CDR1 DFQATT, CDR2 SNEGSKA (reference sequence). The CDR3 length is 13 residues.

The sample comprised blood. The receptor's source is a woman aged 18-30 years with Graves' hyperthyroidism. The chain links TRBV20-1 to TRBJ2-1; D ambiguous. The CDR3, as DNA: TGCAGTGCTATCGGGCCCTCCTACAATGAGCAGTTCTTC. Its protein is CSAIGPSYNEQFF.